This T cell receptor beta chain was obtained from a study of T-cell memory formation after mild COVID-19. MiXCR, run by TCRdb on the 5' RACE reads, gives a single entry per CDR3 protein. This table holds around 340,000 distinct CDR3 sequences, about 15% found once. Unmatched junction bases numbered 11, after V lost 6 bases and J lost 6 bases. Germline V gene data show CDR1 as DFQATT and CDR2 as SNEGSKA (reference sequence). This CDR3 comprises 13 residues. The sequence was collected from a man aged 18 to 30 who had mild COVID-19 (a few samples of this study predate the infection). Cell type and time point are not known. J is TRBJ2-7 and V is TRBV20-1; 7 bases agree with TRBD1. The sequencing sample was made of PBMCs or a T cell subset sorted from them (not recorded which). The CDR3 nucleotides are TGCAGTGCCCCGAGACAGGGTCTCGTCGAGCAGTACGTC. It specifies CSAPRQGLVEQYV.